The sequence of this T cell receptor (beta chain) was determined in a study of T cell responses to AZD1222 COVID-19 vaccine. General study results and limits: Repertoires in all cases were sampled only once the peak T cell response had passed. The study found Spike-specific TCR breadth and depth rose after two AZD1222 doses.

V lost 2 bases and J lost 0, with 11 bases in between. The CDR3 extends over 16 amino acids. CDR1 is MNHNY, CDR2 SVGAGI, per germline (reference sequence). Regarding this clone: Its target is not known.

Repertoires were generated with immunoSEQ multiplex PCR, while TCRdb's copy carries only in-frame clones and drops some. There are 150,000 to 160,000 clones in the sample; roughly 90% occur only once, and more than 1.3% lies in the top ten. This TCR came from an adult who received the AZD1222 COVID-19 vaccine. The J gene is TRBJ2-1, the V gene TRBV6-6; unclear D gene. This specimen was peripheral blood, taken 28 days after the second AZD1222 dose. The CDR3 nucleotides are TGTGCCAGCAGTTACCGGGTAATAAACTCCTACAATGAGCAGTTCTTC. Protein product: CASSYRVINSYNEQFF.